This T cell receptor (beta chain) is from a study of blood T cells in healthy people across ages. This clonotype was observed a few times. The CDR3 is made up of 12 amino acids. Germline V gene sequence: CDR1 DFQATT, CDR2 SNEGSKA (reference sequence). For the second PCR, which ran for about 6 to 11 cycles, a sample-barcoded 5' primer and a J-beta primer mix were used. Every cDNA molecule carried a tag from a template-switch adaptor bearing 12 random nucleotides. TCRdb reprocessed the 5' RACE reads via MiXCR and lists one record per CDR3 protein. Among some 1,000,000 distinct CDR3 sequences, approximately 25% were seen once, and the ten largest hold approximately 0.71%. The same data also went into a second study, on T cells of mothers and their children.

The genes are TRBV20-1 and TRBJ2-5, with TRBD2 identical over 7 bases. Sequencing used blood. This TCR was sampled from a girl aged 2 to 10 in good health. The CDR3 reads CALGLSEETQYF. CDR3 DNA sequence: TGCGCGTTGGGACTATCCGAAGAGACCCAGTACTTC.